This T cell receptor beta chain was sequenced in a study of cytotoxic CD8 clonotypes in ibrutinib-treated CLL. Germline V gene lookup returns CDR1 LGHNA and CDR2 YSLEER. Between the trimmed V and J ends, which lost 2 bases and 3 bases, there was a span of 7 bases. This CDR3 has 13 amino acids. The protocol was immunoSEQ multiplex PCR, while the TCRdb copy is restricted to in-frame clones and leaves out a portion. The profile shows around 130,000 clones, around four fifths of them singletons. Genomic DNA for TCR beta libraries, 1.5 to 2 micrograms, came from cryopreserved PBMCs. The chain joins TRBV4-3 to TRBJ2-5; D is perhaps TRBD1 (6 bases). The clonotype comes from a human donor with chronic lymphocytic leukemia. The material was PBMCs, obtained after 24 months of ibrutinib treatment. The CDR3 region is CASSQTGKETQYF. CDR3 in DNA: TGCGCCAGCAGCCAAACAGGGAAAGAGACCCAGTACTTC.